Given below is one T cell receptor (beta chain) in context. The antigen is unknown. Sequenced by immunoSEQ multiplex PCR; TCRdb stores in-frame clones only, minus some. The table has about 27,000 clones, about nine tenths seen once. These data originate in a study of T cells in localized non-small cell lung cancer. General study findings and limits: Exceeding tumor, uninvolved adjacent lung had the highest T cell clonality. In adjacent lung appeared a median around 60 of the top 100 tumor clones.

Germline V gives CDR1 PRHDT, CDR2 FYEKMQ (reference sequence). Trimming removed 3 bases from V and 6 bases from J, with 21 bases in between. This CDR3 has 16 residues. Sequences were derived from peripheral blood, sampled before any cancer treatment. The sequence was collected from a female donor at least 60 years old with stage II squamous cell lung carcinoma. The rearrangement joins TRBV13 to TRBJ2-7; weak D call: TRBD2 (5 bases). CDR3 amino acids: CASSFRTEIVDLEQYF. In nucleotides, the CDR3 is TGTGCCAGCAGCTTTAGGACTGAAATTGTGGATCTCGAGCAGTACTTC.